These 23 T cell receptor beta chains share one sample of origin, sequenced in a study of long-term antiretroviral therapy in people with HIV. With survey level as its setting, the immunoSEQ assay was v3.0. Clones were read by immunoSEQ multiplex PCR, and TCRdb kept only the in-frame ones, dropping some. Among 20,000 to 25,000 clones listed, 65% to 85% were seen once. The source material was unsorted PBMCs, sampled 1.5 years after starting antiretroviral therapy. Receptors were obtained from a man in his thirties or forties with HIV.

The chain's CDR3 is CASNRDGNTIYF. In DNA form, the CDR3 reads TGTGCCAGTAACAGGGATGGCAACACCATATATTTT. The chain uses TRBV19 and TRBJ1-3; D may be TRBD1 (6 bases). This CDR3 region has 12 residues. Germline-derived CDR1 and CDR2 are LNHDA and SQIVND (reference sequence). Trimming removed 7 bases at V and 7 bases at J, with 11 bases between. Looking up the rest from reference TRBV19 and TRBJ1-3 gives the full variable domain: DGGITQSPKYLFRKEGQNVTLSCEQNLNHDAMYWYRQDPGQGLRLIYYSQIVNDFQKGDIAEGYSVSREKKESFPLTVTSAQKNPTAFYLCASNRDGNTIYFGEGSWLTVV.

This clone came up once. This chain links TRBV5-5 with TRBJ1-2; D call uncertain. CDR3 length: 13 amino acids. Between the trimmed V and J ends, which lost 1 base and 3 bases, there was a span of 7 bases. Per germline, CDR1 SGHKS and CDR2 YYEKEE (reference sequence). This CDR3 is CASSLTPDYGYTF. In DNA, the CDR3 is TGTGCCAGCAGCTTGACCCCGGACTATGGCTACACCTTC.

This chain links TRBV19 with TRBJ2-2; D is possibly TRBD2 (5 bases). Looked up from germline, CDR1 is LNHDA and CDR2 is SQIVND (reference sequence). Trimming left V 9 bases short and J 1 base short, with 12 bases between. This CDR3 comprises 14 residues. CDR3 sequence: CASQPGLNTGELFF. As DNA, the CDR3 is TGTGCCAGCCAGCCGGGATTGAACACCGGGGAGCTGTTTTTT.

J is TRBJ1-2 and V is TRBV29-1; D unresolved. Trimming cost V 3 bases and J 8 bases, with 7 bases left between them. In germline, CDR1 is SQVTM, CDR2 ANQGSEA. The CDR3 has 10 amino acids. The DNA for the CDR3 is TGCAGCGTTGACATGGGGGGCTACACCTTC. Translating gives CSVDMGGYTF.

The chain carries TRBV18 and TRBJ2-1, with a tentative D call TRBD2 (5 bases). The ends were cut back, 4 bases at V and 9 bases at J, with 16 bases in the middle. CDR3 size: 14 residues. Germline V CDR1 and CDR2: KGHSH, LQKENI. The CDR3 reads CASSRGELVAEQFF. The CDR3, as DNA: TGTGCCAGCTCACGGGGTGAACTAGTCGCTGAGCAGTTCTTC.

This clone occurred a few times. The chain joins TRBV6-5 to TRBJ1-6; 7 nucleotides match TRBD1. J lost 4 bases, V lost 7 bases, and 4 bases had no gene match. This CDR3 comprises 14 residues. CDR1 and CDR2 from the germline V gene are MNHEY and SVGAGI. The CDR3 loop reads CASKGGGYNSPLHF. The CDR3, as DNA: TGTGCCAGCAAAGGGGGCGGGTATAATTCACCCCTCCACTTT.

The rearrangement joins TRBV7-9 to TRBJ2-2; D perhaps matches TRBD2 (6 bases). Germline V lookup: CDR1 SEHNR, CDR2 FQNEAQ (reference sequence). The V gene lost 1 base and the J gene lost 6 bases, with 9 bases spanning the gap. This CDR3 region has 14 residues. The CDR3 is CASSLGGLAGELFF. As DNA, the CDR3 is TGTGCCAGCAGCTTAGGGGGACTGGCCGGGGAGCTGTTTTTT.

The genes are TRBV11-2 and TRBJ2-7; D is possibly TRBD1 (5 bases). The CDR3 loop spans 13 amino acids. V lost 1 base and J 2 bases, leaving 6 bases between the germline ends. Germline V gene lookup returns CDR1 SGHAT and CDR2 FQNNGV. The CDR3 loop reads CASSLVGAYEQYF. The CDR3 nucleotides are TGTGCCAGCAGCTTAGTAGGGGCCTACGAGCAGTACTTC.

This chain joins TRBV5-6 and TRBJ2-3; no firm D call. V was shortened by 2 bases and J by 4 bases, with 17 bases between the two germline ends. CDR3 length: 16 residues. Germline lookup yields CDR1 SGHDT and CDR2 YYEEEE. The CDR3 sequence: CASSFLLHNDPDTQYF. CDR3 nucleotide sequence: TGTGCCAGCAGCTTCCTTCTTCACAACGACCCAGATACGCAGTATTTT. The variable domain in full, completed from reference TRBV5-6 and TRBJ2-3, reads DAGVTQSPTHLIKTRGQQVTLRCSPKSGHDTVSWYQQALGQGPQFIFQYYEEEERQRGNFPDRFSGHQFPNYSSELNVNALLLGDSALYLCASSFLLHNDPDTQYFGPGTRLTVL.

In this sample, this clone turned up a few times. This chain connects TRBV6-5 to TRBJ2-4; tentatively, D is TRBD1 (6 bases). The length of the CDR3 is 13 residues. V lost 0 bases and J lost 8, with 8 bases in between. The germline V gene encodes CDR1 MNHEY and CDR2 SVGAGI. CDR3 residues: CASSYSRGDIQYF. CDR3 nucleotide sequence: TGTGCCAGCAGTTACTCCAGGGGTGACATTCAGTACTTC.

The chain carries TRBV29-1 and TRBJ1-1; D is ambiguous. V gave up 3 bases and J gave up 2 bases, with 10 bases separating them. Germline lookup yields CDR1 SQVTM and CDR2 ANQGSEA. This CDR3 spans 13 amino acids. DNA for the CDR3: TGCAGCGTTGAGTTGGTCCTTAACACTGAAGCTTTCTTT. This codes for CSVELVLNTEAFF.

The chain combines TRBV19 with TRBJ2-5; 8 positions match TRBD2. With 4 bases clipped from V and 3 bases from J, the junction kept 13 bases outside the gene matches. Germline assignment: CDR1 LNHDA and CDR2 SQIVND (reference sequence). The CDR3 is 17 residues long. DNA of the CDR3: TGTGCCAGTAGTACATCGGGGGGGCAGCTTGTAGAAGAGACCCAGTACTTC. Translated, it gives CASSTSGGQLVEETQYF.

The chain employs TRBV6-5 and TRBJ1-1, with D maybe TRBD1 (5 bases). Germline CDR1 is MNHEY and CDR2 is SVGAGI. V was clipped by 6 bases and J by 1 base, with 15 bases between them. CDR3 length: 15 amino acids. DNA for the CDR3: TGTGCCAGCAGAATAAGTTCCAGGGAGAACACTGAAGCTTTCTTT. As protein: CASRISSRENTEAFF.

The V gene is TRBV27, the J gene TRBJ1-1; TRBD1 might be the D (6 bases). CDR1 and CDR2 (germline): MNHEY, SMNVEV (reference sequence). The V gene lost 2 bases and the J gene lost 4 bases, with 8 bases spanning the gap. There are 13 residues in the CDR3. CDR3 in amino acids: CASSLKGGTEAFF. In DNA, the CDR3 is TGTGCCAGCAGTTTAAAAGGGGGCACTGAAGCTTTCTTT.

The CDR3 bases are TGTGCCAGCACCATGACAGGGGTCGTGGAGCTGTTTTTT. Translated, it gives CASTMTGVVELFF. This sequence joins TRBV5-6 and TRBJ2-2, with 8 bases aligning to TRBD1. The CDR3 consists of 13 residues. Germline CDR1 and CDR2: SGHDT and YYEEEE. The J segment lost 10 bases and the V segment lost 6 bases, leaving 8 bases of the junction unmatched. The entire variable domain, with the rest obtained from reference TRBV5-6 and TRBJ2-2, is as follows: DAGVTQSPTHLIKTRGQQVTLRCSPKSGHDTVSWYQQALGQGPQFIFQYYEEEERQRGNFPDRFSGHQFPNYSSELNVNALLLGDSALYLCASTMTGVVELFFGEGSRLTVL.

V and J are TRBV18 and TRBJ2-5; 11 positions match TRBD1. There are 15 residues in the CDR3. Germline assignment: CDR1 KGHSH and CDR2 LQKENI. J lost 0 bases, V lost 4 bases, and 1 base had no gene match. In DNA, the CDR3 is TGTGCCAGCTCACGGGGACAGGGGGACCAAGAGACCCAGTACTTC. Translated: CASSRGQGDQETQYF.

The chain links TRBV4-3 to TRBJ1-1; 8 positions match TRBD1. Germline loops: CDR1 LGHNA, CDR2 YSLEER. The CDR3 has 15 amino acids. J was trimmed by 5 bases and V by 6 bases; bases with no gene match: 11. CDR3 region: CASRDRDDVRTEAFF. The CDR3 nucleotides are TGCGCCAGCAGGGACAGGGACGATGTGAGAACTGAAGCTTTCTTT.

The chain is built from TRBV10-3 and TRBJ2-7; 8 bases are a match to TRBD1. This CDR3 contains 17 residues. V lost 4 bases to trimming and J lost 6 bases; unmatched junction nucleotides: 17. Per the germline V gene, CDR1 is ENHRY and CDR2 is SYGVKD. The CDR3 spells CAISAPLQGEAQAEQYF. CDR3 in DNA: TGTGCCATCAGTGCACCTTTACAGGGGGAAGCTCAAGCCGAGCAGTACTTC.

The chain links TRBV5-1 to TRBJ2-1; 8 nucleotides line up with TRBD2. CDR1 is SGHRS and CDR2 is YFSETQ in the germline V gene. This CDR3 has 16 residues. After removal of 0 bases from V and 2 bases from J, the junction contained 4 bases not matched to a gene. In nucleotides, the CDR3 is TGCGCCAGCAGCTTGGCGGGCGGGAGGACCTACAATGAGCAGTTCTTC. It is translated as CASSLAGGRTYNEQFF. The full variable domain, rest sourced from reference TRBV5-1 and TRBJ2-1, is KAGVTQTPRYLIKTRGQQVTLSCSPISGHRSVSWYQQTPGQGLQFLFEYFSETQRNKGNFPGRFSGRQFSNSRSEMNVSTLELGDSALYLCASSLAGGRTYNEQFFGPGTRLTVL.

The chain employs TRBV28 and TRBJ2-5; 9 bases align to TRBD1. J gave up 5 bases and V 6 bases, and 22 bases lay outside the gene matches. Germline assignment: CDR1 MDHEN and CDR2 SYDVKM. The CDR3 consists of 19 residues. CDR3 residues: CASRPIIQGAGWSRETQYF. The CDR3 DNA is TGTGCCAGCAGACCAATCATACAGGGGGCTGGGTGGAGTAGGGAGACCCAGTACTTC.

This chain connects TRBV29-1 to TRBJ1-1, with a tentative D call TRBD1 (6 bases). CDR3 size: 13 residues. The V gene's germline CDR1 is SQVTM and CDR2 ANQGSEA. The V gene lost 7 bases and the J gene lost 4 bases, with 16 bases spanning the gap. The CDR3 region has the DNA TGCAGCGCTCTTTACAGGGAGGGCACTGAAGCTTTCTTT. Its translation: CSALYREGTEAFF. Using reference TRBV29-1 and TRBJ1-1 for the parts outside the CDR3, the full variable domain is SAVISQKPSRDICQRGTSLTIQCQVDSQVTMMFWYRQQPGQSLTLIATANQGSEATYESGFVIDKFPISRPNLTFSTLTVSNMSPEDSSIYLCSALYREGTEAFFGQGTRLTVV.

This clone was found once. The chain has TRBV19 and TRBJ1-5; D is undetermined. The CDR3 length is 13 residues. CDR1 is LNHDA and CDR2 is SQIVND in the germline V gene (reference sequence). The V end was cut by 6 bases, the J end by 6 bases, with 12 bases between. The CDR3 sequence: CASSSGPSQPQHF. The CDR3 DNA is TGTGCCAGTAGCTCAGGACCAAGTCAGCCCCAGCATTTT.

CDR3 sequence: CASSGGGVSEQYF. The CDR3 coding sequence is TGTGCCAGCAGCGGGGGCGGTGTTAGCGAGCAGTACTTC. The chain combines TRBV9 with TRBJ2-7, with D possibly TRBD1 on 5 matching bases. This CDR3 is built from 13 residues. V was trimmed by 3 bases and J by 6 bases, leaving 13 bases between them. Germline loops: CDR1 SGDLS, CDR2 YYNGEE. The variable domain in full, completed from reference TRBV9 and TRBJ2-7, reads DSGVTQTPKHLITATGQRVTLRCSPRSGDLSVYWYQQSLDQGLQFLIQYYNGEERAKGNILERFSAQQFPDLHSELNLSSLELGDSALYFCASSGGGVSEQYFGPGTRLTVT.